This TCR beta chain was sequenced during a study of cytomegalovirus exposure and HLA in healthy donors. Study as a whole: A subsequent analysis reported that the roughly 120 validation repertoires were produced on the same platform that had also been used for the roughly 670 first-cohort repertoires. Broader study findings: TCR beta chains numbering some 160 were designated cytomegalovirus-associated. Subsequent analysis found a tendency for first-cohort TCR clusters to co-occur within the approximately 130 validation repertoires.

This clone was observed a handful of times. Antigen unknown. Sequencing was performed with immunoSEQ multiplex PCR; in TCRdb, only in-frame clones are kept and a portion is missing. The data contain about 160,000 clones, roughly 95% of them singletons. Input material: PBMCs. The sequence derives from a young woman in good health and CMV-seronegative.

The CDR3: CASSGGNQPQHF. The CDR3 nucleotides read TGTGCCAGCTCAGGGGGAAATCAGCCCCAGCATTTT. This rearrangement joins TRBV2 to TRBJ1-5; TRBD1 matches 7 bases. Germline V gene sequence: CDR1 SNHLY, CDR2 FYNNEI. The J segment lost 4 bases and the V segment lost 8 bases, leaving 2 bases of the junction unmatched. The CDR3 spans 12 residues.